This T cell receptor beta chain was captured by sequencing in a study of technical replicates of blood from several donors. V was shortened by 4 bases and J by 5 bases, with 9 bases between the two germline ends. CDR1 is SGHRS and CDR2 is YFSETQ in the germline V gene. This CDR3 has 13 residues. This table comes from immunoSEQ multiplex PCR, and its TCRdb copy is limited to in-frame clones, with some not included. The table lists about 70,000 clones, approximately 96% of them singletons. The sequence was collected from a human donor in good health. The sequencing sample was made of T cells isolated from PBMCs. V is TRBV5-1 and J is TRBJ2-2; D gene unclear. CDR3 protein: CASSADNTGELFF. CDR3 bases: TGCGCCAGCAGCGCAGACAATACCGGGGAGCTGTTTTTT.